This T cell receptor (beta chain) comes out of a study of OX40 agonist ivuxolimab in advanced cancers. This CDR3 contains 17 residues. Germline V lookup: CDR1 MNHNS, CDR2 SASEGT. The V end was cut by 0 bases, the J end by 6 bases, with 21 bases between. Here immunoSEQ multiplex PCR was the method, and the copy in TCRdb shows in-frame clones only, minus some. The sample lists tens of thousands of clones, roughly 85% occurring once. The sample consisted of CD4+ or CD8+ T cells sorted from blood, taken in a trial of the OX40 agonist ivuxolimab. The rearrangement uses TRBV6-1 and TRBJ2-7, with TRBD1 as a possible D gene (6 bases). The receptor was derived from an adult with an advanced solid tumor such as melanoma, head and neck, liver or kidney cancer. The CDR3 nucleotides are TGTGCCAGCAGTGAAGCGCTTCGTGGGGGCAGGGCCATCGAGCAGTACTTC. It specifies CASSEALRGGRAIEQYF.